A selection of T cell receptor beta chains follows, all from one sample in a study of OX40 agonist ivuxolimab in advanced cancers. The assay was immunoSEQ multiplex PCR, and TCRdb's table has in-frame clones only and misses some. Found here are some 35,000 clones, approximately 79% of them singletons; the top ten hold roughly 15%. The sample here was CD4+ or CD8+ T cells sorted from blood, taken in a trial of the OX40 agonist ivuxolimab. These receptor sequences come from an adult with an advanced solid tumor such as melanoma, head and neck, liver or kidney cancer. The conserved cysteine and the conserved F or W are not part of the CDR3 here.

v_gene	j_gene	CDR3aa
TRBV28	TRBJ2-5	ASSTSGVEETQY
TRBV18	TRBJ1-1	ASSPTNVNTEAF
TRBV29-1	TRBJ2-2	SVEEGGRGQGGELF
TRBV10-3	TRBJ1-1	AARDRGMNTEAF
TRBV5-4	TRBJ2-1	ASSLTGSYNEQF
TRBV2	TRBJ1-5	ASRNYKGNQPQH
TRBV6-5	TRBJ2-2	ASSYDTGELF
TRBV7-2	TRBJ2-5	ASSPGVTQY
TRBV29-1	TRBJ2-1	SVVGQGIRNEQF
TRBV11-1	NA	ASSLAPRQFEQY
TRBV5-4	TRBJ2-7	ASSLGQGAYEQY
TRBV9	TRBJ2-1	ASSLHPGDEQF
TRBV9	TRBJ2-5	ASSVQGGETQY
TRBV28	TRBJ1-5	ASSPITGGNQPQH
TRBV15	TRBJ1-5	ATSRDRGQPQH
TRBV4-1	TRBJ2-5	ASSQDASGGRETQY
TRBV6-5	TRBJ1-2	ASSYSGGASFYGYT
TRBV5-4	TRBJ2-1	ASSLAAGEANEQF
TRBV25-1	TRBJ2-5	ASSGTVRETQY